This T cell receptor beta chain was found in a study of OX40 agonist ivuxolimab in advanced cancers. Study at large: Of the participants, 40% had some prior anti-PD-1, anti-PD-L1 or anti-CTLA-4 therapy, which was allowed.

Germline-derived CDR1 and CDR2 are SGHNT and YENEEA. Trimming took off 5 bases at V and 3 bases at J, with 11 bases between the two ends. The CDR3 extends over 13 amino acids. Assay used: immunoSEQ multiplex PCR; TCRdb lists only in-frame clones, some missing. Seen here are fewer than 80,000 clones, 84% observed once, and the top ten hold 0.9% to 1.4%. Only one count was recorded for this clone. V and J are TRBV11-3 and TRBJ2-7; D may be TRBD1 (6 bases). The sequencing used CD4+ or CD8+ T cells sorted from blood, collected in a trial of the OX40 agonist ivuxolimab. The clonotype comes from an adult with an advanced solid tumor such as melanoma, head and neck, liver or kidney cancer. Written as DNA, the CDR3 is TGTGCCAGCAGCGCAACACAGGGCTACGAGCAGTACTTC. It codes for CASSATQGYEQYF.